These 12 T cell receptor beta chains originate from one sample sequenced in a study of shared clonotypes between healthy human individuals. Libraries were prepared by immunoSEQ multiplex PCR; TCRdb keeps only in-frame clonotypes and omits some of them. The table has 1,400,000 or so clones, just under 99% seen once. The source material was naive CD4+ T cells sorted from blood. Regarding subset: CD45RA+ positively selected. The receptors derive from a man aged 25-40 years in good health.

The CDR3 region is CASSQFAGGIGGNTIYF. The CDR3 bases are TGTGCCAGCAGTCAATTTGCAGGGGGCATAGGTGGAAACACCATATATTTT. J is TRBJ1-3 and V is TRBV27, with TRBD1 identical over 8 bases. This CDR3 is 17 amino acids long. Per germline, CDR1 MNHEY and CDR2 SMNVEV (reference sequence). V lost 5 bases and J lost 3; bases outside the gene matches: 12.

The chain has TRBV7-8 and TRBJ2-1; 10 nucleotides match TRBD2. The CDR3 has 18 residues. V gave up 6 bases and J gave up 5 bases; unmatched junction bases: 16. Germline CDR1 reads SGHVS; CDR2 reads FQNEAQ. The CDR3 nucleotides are TGTGCCAGCAGACACACCGGGACTAGCGTCGAGGGGAACAATGAGCAGTTCTTC. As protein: CASRHTGTSVEGNNEQFF.

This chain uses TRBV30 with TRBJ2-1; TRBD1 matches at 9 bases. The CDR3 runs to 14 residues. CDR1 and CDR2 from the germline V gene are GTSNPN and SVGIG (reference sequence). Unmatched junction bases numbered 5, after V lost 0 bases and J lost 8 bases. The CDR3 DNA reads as TGTGCCTGGAGTGTGGGGGGACAGGGTTATGAGCAGTTCTTC. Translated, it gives CAWSVGGQGYEQFF.

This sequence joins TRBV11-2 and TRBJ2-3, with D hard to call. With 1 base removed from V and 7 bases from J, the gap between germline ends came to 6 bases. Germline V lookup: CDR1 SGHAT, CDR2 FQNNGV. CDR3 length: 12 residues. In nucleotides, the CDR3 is TGTGCCAGCAGCTTAGGAATCAATACGCAGTATTTT. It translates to CASSLGINTQYF. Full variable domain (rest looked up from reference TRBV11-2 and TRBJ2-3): EAGVAQSPRYKIIEKRQSVAFWCNPISGHATLYWYQQILGQGPKLLIQFQNNGVVDDSQLPKDRFSAERLKGVDSTLKIQPAKLEDSAVYLCASSLGINTQYFGPGTRLTVL.

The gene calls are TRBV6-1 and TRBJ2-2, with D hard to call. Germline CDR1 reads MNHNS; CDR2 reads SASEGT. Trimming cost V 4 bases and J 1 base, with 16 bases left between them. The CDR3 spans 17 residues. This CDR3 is CASSGGAAGLNTGELFF. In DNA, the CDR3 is TGTGCCAGCAGTGGAGGTGCGGCAGGCTTGAACACCGGGGAGCTGTTTTTT.

The DNA for the CDR3 is TGCGCCAGCAGGAAGTTGTCGTACCAAGAGACCCAGTACTTC. It specifies CASRKLSYQETQYF. This sequence joins TRBV5-1 and TRBJ2-5; D gene unclear. The CDR3 covers 14 residues. With 5 bases removed from V and 0 bases from J, the gap between germline ends came to 11 bases. The germline CDR1 and CDR2 sequences are SGHRS and YFSETQ.

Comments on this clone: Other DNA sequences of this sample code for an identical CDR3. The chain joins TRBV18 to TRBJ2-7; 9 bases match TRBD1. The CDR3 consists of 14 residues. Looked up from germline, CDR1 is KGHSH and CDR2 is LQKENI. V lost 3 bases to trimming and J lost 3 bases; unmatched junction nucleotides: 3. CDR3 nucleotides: TGTGCCAGCTCACCCGGGACAGGGCGCTACGAGCAGTACTTC. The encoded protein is CASSPGTGRYEQYF.

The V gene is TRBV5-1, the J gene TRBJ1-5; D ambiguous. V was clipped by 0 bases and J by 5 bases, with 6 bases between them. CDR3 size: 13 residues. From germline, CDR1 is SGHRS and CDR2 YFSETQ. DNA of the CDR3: TGCGCCAGCAGCTTGGGTTATGATCAGCCCCAGCATTTT. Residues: CASSLGYDQPQHF.

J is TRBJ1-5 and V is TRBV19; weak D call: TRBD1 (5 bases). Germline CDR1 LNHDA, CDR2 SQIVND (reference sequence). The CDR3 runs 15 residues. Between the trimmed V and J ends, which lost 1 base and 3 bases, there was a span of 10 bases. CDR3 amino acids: CASSIVSRANQPQHF. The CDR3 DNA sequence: TGTGCCAGTAGTATAGTCTCCAGGGCCAATCAGCCCCAGCATTTT.

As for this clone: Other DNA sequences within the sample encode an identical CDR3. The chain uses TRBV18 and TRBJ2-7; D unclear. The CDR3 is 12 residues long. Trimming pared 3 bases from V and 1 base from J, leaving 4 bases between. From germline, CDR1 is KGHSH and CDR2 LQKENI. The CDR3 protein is CASSPNSYEQYF. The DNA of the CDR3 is TGTGCCAGCTCACCCAATTCCTACGAGCAGTACTTC.

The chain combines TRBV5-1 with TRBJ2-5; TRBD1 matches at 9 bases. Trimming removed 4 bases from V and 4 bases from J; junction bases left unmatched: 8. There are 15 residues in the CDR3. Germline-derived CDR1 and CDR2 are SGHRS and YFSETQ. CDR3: CASSTDRGEGETQYF. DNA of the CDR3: TGCGCCAGCAGCACGGACAGGGGAGAAGGAGAGACCCAGTACTTC.

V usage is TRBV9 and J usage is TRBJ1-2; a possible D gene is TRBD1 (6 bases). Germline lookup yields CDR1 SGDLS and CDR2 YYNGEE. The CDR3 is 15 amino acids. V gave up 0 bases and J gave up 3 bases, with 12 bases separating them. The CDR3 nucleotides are TGTGCCAGCAGCGTAGTGGGGGGCAGAGACTATGGCTACACCTTC. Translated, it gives CASSVVGGRDYGYTF. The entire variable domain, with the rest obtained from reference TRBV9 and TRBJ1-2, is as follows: DSGVTQTPKHLITATGQRVTLRCSPRSGDLSVYWYQQSLDQGLQFLIQYYNGEERAKGNILERFSAQQFPDLHSELNLSSLELGDSALYFCASSVVGGRDYGYTFGSGTRLTVV.